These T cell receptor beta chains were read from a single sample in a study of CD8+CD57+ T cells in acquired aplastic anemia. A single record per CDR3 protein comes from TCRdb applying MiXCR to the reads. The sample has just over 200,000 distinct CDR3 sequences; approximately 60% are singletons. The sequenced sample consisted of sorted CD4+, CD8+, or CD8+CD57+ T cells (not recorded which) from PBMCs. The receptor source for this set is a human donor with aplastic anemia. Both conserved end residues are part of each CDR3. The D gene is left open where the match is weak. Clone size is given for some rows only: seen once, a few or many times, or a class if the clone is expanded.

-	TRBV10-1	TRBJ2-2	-	CASRKGCANTGELFF	TGCGCCAGCAGGAAGGGCTGTGCGAACACCGGGGAGCTGTTTTTT
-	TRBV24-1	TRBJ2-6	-	CATSDYRGGGANVLTF	TGTGCCACCAGTGACTACAGGGGAGGTGGGGCCAACGTCCTGACTTTC
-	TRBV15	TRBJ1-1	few	CATSRGGTGNTEAFF	TGTGCCACCAGCAGAGGGGGGACGGGTAACACTGAAGCTTTCTTT
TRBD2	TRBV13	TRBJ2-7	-	CASSLGRGGRDYEQYF	TGTGCCAGCAGCTTAGGCCGAGGCGGGAGAGATTACGAGCAGTACTTC
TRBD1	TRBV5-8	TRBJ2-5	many	CASSLEQGLEETQYF	TGTGCCAGCAGCTTGGAACAGGGGTTGGAAGAGACCCAGTACTTC
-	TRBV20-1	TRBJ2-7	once	CSARDSSDYEQYF	TGCAGTGCTAGAGATAGCAGTGACTACGAGCAGTACTTC
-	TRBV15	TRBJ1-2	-	CATSPGRLYGYTF	TGTGCCACCAGCCCGGGTCGTCTCTATGGCTACACCTTC
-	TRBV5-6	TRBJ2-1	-	CASSQDPNVFHNEQFF	TGTGCCAGCAGCCAAGATCCCAATGTGTTTCACAATGAGCAGTTCTTC
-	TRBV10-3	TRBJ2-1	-	CAISRSENEQFF	TGTGCCATCAGTCGCTCAGAAAATGAGCAGTTCTTC
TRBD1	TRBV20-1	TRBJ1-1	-	CSAGTGGNPNTEAFF	TGCAGTGCTGGGACAGGGGGCAATCCCAACACTGAAGCTTTCTTT
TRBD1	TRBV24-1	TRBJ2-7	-	CATSAGTATYEQYF	TGTGCCACCAGTGCCGGGACAGCGACCTACGAGCAGTACTTC
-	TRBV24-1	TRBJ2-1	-	CATSDPRPTSSYNEQFF	TGTGCCACCAGCGATCCAAGACCGACTAGCTCCTACAATGAGCAGTTCTTC
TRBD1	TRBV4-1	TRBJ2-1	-	CASSQGDRAYNEQFF	TGCGCCAGCAGCCAAGGGGACAGGGCGTACAATGAGCAGTTCTTC
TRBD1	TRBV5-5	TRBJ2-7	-	CASSWTGPPRGEQYF	TGTGCCAGCAGCTGGACAGGGCCCCCACGAGGAGAGCAGTACTTC
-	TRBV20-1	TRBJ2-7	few	CSARGAEGNYYEQYF	TGCAGTGCTAGGGGTGCAGAGGGGAATTACTACGAGCAGTACTTC
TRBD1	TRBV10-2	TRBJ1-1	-	CASSDRQGFKAEAFF	TGCGCCAGCAGTGACCGACAGGGGTTCAAGGCTGAAGCTTTCTTT
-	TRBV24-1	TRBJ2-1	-	CASEDREHNEQFF	TGTGCCTCGGAGGATAGGGAACACAATGAGCAGTTCTTC
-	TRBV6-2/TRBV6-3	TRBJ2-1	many	CASRTVNEQFF	TGTGCCAGCAGGACAGTCAATGAGCAGTTCTTC
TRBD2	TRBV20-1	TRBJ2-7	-	CSAIRGSGTYEQYF	TGCAGTGCTATACGGGGCAGCGGGACCTACGAGCAGTACTTC
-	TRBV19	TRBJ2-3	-	CASSIGTITDTQYF	TGTGCCAGTAGTATTGGGACAATCACAGATACGCAGTATTTT
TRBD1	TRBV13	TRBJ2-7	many	CASSYTGGNGEQYF	TGTGCCAGCAGTTACACAGGGGGCAACGGCGAGCAGTACTTC
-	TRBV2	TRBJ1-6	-	CASSKTGYDSPLHF	TGTGCCAGCAGCAAAACAGGGTATGATTCACCCCTCCACTTT